The 21 T cell receptor beta chains below all came from one sample that was sequenced in a study of blood T cell repertoires in COVID-19. Here immunoSEQ multiplex PCR was the method, and the copy in TCRdb shows in-frame clones only, minus some. The table records approximately 220,000 clones, approximately 90% of them present only once. The material sequenced was PBMCs or T cells enriched from blood (not recorded which). These receptors all come from a man between 25 and 39 years old who had recovered from COVID-19.

J is TRBJ2-3 and V is TRBV18; no firm D call. Looked up from germline, CDR1 is KGHSH and CDR2 is LQKENI. This CDR3 spans 15 amino acids. V dropped 6 bases and J dropped 5 bases, with 18 bases sitting between them. The CDR3 coding sequence is TGTGCCAGCTCGCCAAACCTAGGAACTGGAGATACGCAGTATTTT. Amino acid sequence: CASSPNLGTGDTQYF. The whole variable domain, remainder taken from reference TRBV18 and TRBJ2-3, is NAGVMQNPRHLVRRRGQEARLRCSPMKGHSHVYWYRQLPEEGLKFMVYLQKENIIDESGMPKERFSAEFPKEGPSILRIQQVVRGDSAAYFCASSPNLGTGDTQYFGPGTRLTVL.

The V and J genes are TRBV11-2 and TRBJ1-5, with D possibly TRBD1 on 5 matching bases. The V end lost 5 bases, the J end lost 6 bases, and 11 bases lay between the germline ends. The CDR3 extends over 13 amino acids. From germline, CDR1 is SGHAT and CDR2 FQNNGV. The CDR3 sequence is CASSPGRGQPQHF. The CDR3 bases are TGTGCCAGCAGCCCGGGGCGGGGTCAGCCCCAGCATTTT.

The gene calls are TRBV5-6 and TRBJ1-2, with D perhaps matching TRBD1 (6 bases). Germline assignment: CDR1 SGHDT and CDR2 YYEEEE. V lost 4 bases and J 6 bases, leaving 10 bases between the germline ends. The CDR3 length is 12 residues. CDR3 sequence (DNA): TGTGCCAGCAGCACAGGGAAGGATGGCTACACCTTC. Encoded protein: CASSTGKDGYTF.

This chain joins TRBV6-5 and TRBJ2-2; the D is unclear. Germline lookup yields CDR1 MNHEY and CDR2 SVGAGI. The CDR3 runs 14 residues. V was pared by 5 bases and J by 1 base, with 8 bases between. The CDR3 protein is CASSLTGNTGELFF. CDR3 nucleotide sequence: TGTGCCAGCAGTCTGACGGGGAACACCGGGGAGCTGTTTTTT.

The chain employs TRBV16 and TRBJ1-2, with 10 bases matching TRBD1. The V and J ends lost 0 bases and 4 bases, in that order; junction bases with no gene match: 8. The CDR3 consists of 17 residues. The germline V gene has CDR1 KGHSY and CDR2 FQNENV. The CDR3 bases are TGTGCCAGCAGCCAATCTCTTGGGACAGGGGTTGCCTATGGCTACACCTTC. As protein: CASSQSLGTGVAYGYTF.

V usage is TRBV27 and J usage is TRBJ2-7; 8 nucleotides align to TRBD2. V trimming: 7 bases; J trimming: 5 bases; junction bases outside the gene matches: 7. The CDR3 length is 13 residues. Germline-derived CDR1 and CDR2 are MNHEY and SMNVEV (reference sequence). CDR3 nucleotide sequence: TGTGCCAGCATCCCAGCGGGGGATCACGAGCAGTACTTC. Translation gives CASIPAGDHEQYF.

The rearrangement links TRBV3-1 (or the pseudogene TRBV3-2) to TRBJ1-2; D unclear. The length of the CDR3 is 12 residues. The V and J ends lost 0 bases and 8 bases respectively, with 7 bases between them. From germline, CDR1 is LGHDT and CDR2 YNNKEL (reference sequence). The CDR3 loop is CASSQEASGYTF. CDR3 in DNA: TGTGCCAGCAGCCAAGAGGCATCGGGCTACACCTTC.

The sample holds one count of this clone. This chain links TRBV5-1 with TRBJ2-1, with TRBD2 identical over 9 bases. The CDR3 loop spans 16 amino acids. The junction had 7 bases not matched to a gene; V was cut back by 3 bases and J by 3 bases. Germline V lookup: CDR1 SGHRS, CDR2 YFSETQ. CDR3 amino acids: CASSWATSGGYNEQFF. The CDR3 region has the DNA TGCGCCAGCAGCTGGGCGACTAGCGGAGGCTACAATGAGCAGTTCTTC.

CDR3 loop: CSVETGETYEQYF. CDR3 bases: TGCAGCGTTGAGACAGGGGAGACCTACGAGCAGTACTTC. The chain carries TRBV29-1 and TRBJ2-7, with 8 bases lining up with TRBD1. The CDR3 extends over 13 amino acids. The J segment lost 2 bases and the V segment lost 3 bases, leaving 3 bases of the junction unmatched. The V gene's germline CDR1 is SQVTM and CDR2 ANQGSEA.

The J gene is TRBJ2-2, the V gene TRBV10-3; D possibly corresponds to TRBD2 (6 bases). Trimming removed 6 bases from V and 4 bases from J, with 12 bases in between. This CDR3 region has 14 residues. From germline, CDR1 is ENHRY and CDR2 SYGVKD. CDR3 sequence reads: CAIRTGVGTGELFF. CDR3 nucleotides: TGTGCCATCAGGACGGGAGTGGGCACCGGGGAGCTGTTTTTT.

This chain links TRBV7-8 with TRBJ2-4; maybe TRBD1 (5 bases). V was trimmed by 0 bases and J by 0 bases, leaving 12 bases between them. This CDR3 comprises 17 residues. Per the germline V gene, CDR1 is SGHVS and CDR2 is FQNEAQ. For the CDR3, the DNA is TGTGCCAGCAGCTTAGCGAGTGCAGGGCTAGCCAAAAACATTCAGTACTTC. It specifies CASSLASAGLAKNIQYF.

This chain joins TRBV10-3 and TRBJ1-4; tentative D call: TRBD1 (5 bases). The V gene's germline CDR1 is ENHRY and CDR2 SYGVKD. CDR3 length equals 16 residues. V lost 0 bases and J lost 8, with 16 bases in between. Written as DNA, the CDR3 is TGTGCCATCAGTGAGTCGCGACCGGGGGTGGGCGAAAAACTGTTTTTT. This translates into CAISESRPGVGEKLFF.

The chain combines TRBV12-3 or TRBV12-4 with TRBJ2-2; a weak D match, TRBD1 (5 bases). V was trimmed by 3 bases and J by 4 bases, leaving 6 bases between them. The CDR3 has 13 amino acids. The CDR3 DNA is TGTGCCAGCAGTTTTAGGGGCACCGGGGAGCTGTTTTTT. Its protein product is CASSFRGTGELFF.

This rearrangement joins TRBV5-1 to TRBJ2-2; possibly TRBD2 for D (6 bases). The CDR3 spans 17 residues. The V end was cut by 4 bases, the J end by 6 bases, with 22 bases between. Germline CDR1 SGHRS, CDR2 YFSETQ. The CDR3 DNA reads TGCGCCAGCAGCCGGGTTCGTGCGGCGGGATCTTCCGGGGAGCTGTTTTTT. Translated, it gives CASSRVRAAGSSGELFF.

V gene TRBV28 combines with J gene TRBJ2-7, with a possible D match to TRBD2 (6 bases). The germline gives CDR1 MDHEN, CDR2 SYDVKM. Between the trimmed V and J ends, which lost 5 bases and 3 bases, there was a span of 14 bases. CDR3 length equals 14 residues. The CDR3 DNA follows: TGTGCCAGCAGTCCCGTGGGAGGAAACTACGAGCAGTACTTC. Translation gives CASSPVGGNYEQYF.

The chain joins TRBV30 to TRBJ2-1; a possible D gene is TRBD1 (6 bases). Germline lookup yields CDR1 GTSNPN and CDR2 SVGIG (reference sequence). Trimming shortened V by 4 bases and J by 4 bases, and 11 bases separated the two germline ends. The CDR3 spans 13 residues. The CDR3 sequence: CAWKPGEYNEQFF. CDR3 coding DNA: TGTGCCTGGAAGCCAGGGGAGTACAATGAGCAGTTCTTC. The variable domain in full, completed from reference TRBV30 and TRBJ2-1, reads SQTIHQWPATLVQPVGSPLSLECTVEGTSNPNLYWYRQAAGRGLQLLFYSVGIGQISSEVPQNLSASRPQDRQFILSSKKLLLSDSGFYLCAWKPGEYNEQFFGPGTRLTVL.

The rearrangement joins TRBV12-5 to TRBJ2-3, with 9 nucleotides matching TRBD2. The CDR3 runs 17 residues. The J segment lost 0 bases and the V segment lost 5 bases, leaving 9 bases of the junction unmatched. In germline, CDR1 is LGHNT, CDR2 FRNRAP. CDR3 residues: CASGTTPREGSTDTQYF. The CDR3 region has the DNA TGTGCTAGTGGTACCACCCCGCGGGAGGGAAGCACAGATACGCAGTATTTT.

CDR3: CASSFGEIAKNIQYF. The CDR3 nucleotides are TGCGCCAGCAGCTTTGGAGAGATAGCCAAAAACATTCAGTACTTC. The V call is TRBV5-1, the J call TRBJ2-4; the D is unclear. V gave up 2 bases and J gave up 0 bases, with 9 bases separating them. CDR3 size: 15 residues. CDR1 and CDR2 from the germline V gene are SGHRS and YFSETQ.

The chain uses TRBV19 and TRBJ1-2; 7 bases line up with TRBD1. The germline V gene has CDR1 LNHDA and CDR2 SQIVND (reference sequence). The CDR3 contains 15 residues. The trim removed 6 bases at V and 3 bases at J, leaving 10 bases unmatched. CDR3 sequence: CASRTTGTEYYGYTF. Written as DNA, the CDR3 is TGTGCCAGTAGGACAACCGGGACAGAATACTATGGCTACACCTTC.

This CDR3 is CASSLALYRASDTQYF. CDR3 in DNA: TGTGCCAGCAGCTTAGCCCTTTACAGGGCGTCAGATACGCAGTATTTT. This sequence joins TRBV7-2 and TRBJ2-3; weak D call: TRBD1 (6 bases). CDR1 and CDR2 (germline): SGHTA, FQGNSA. The length of the CDR3 is 16 residues. Trimming removed 0 bases at V and 4 bases at J, with 14 bases between.

This sequence joins TRBV7-2 and TRBJ2-1; 8 bases match TRBD2. There are 16 residues in the CDR3. J was trimmed by 4 bases and V by 6 bases; bases with no gene match: 11. Germline V gene data show CDR1 as SGHTA and CDR2 as FQGNSA. The CDR3: CASSRNQRGPYNEQFF. As DNA, the CDR3 is TGTGCCAGCAGTAGAAATCAGCGGGGGCCTTACAATGAGCAGTTCTTC. Using reference TRBV7-2 and TRBJ2-1 for the parts outside the CDR3, the full variable domain is GAGVSQSPSNKVTEKGKDVELRCDPISGHTALYWYRQSLGQGLEFLIYFQGNSAPDKSGLPSDRFSAERTGGSVSTLTIQRTQQEDSAVYLCASSRNQRGPYNEQFFGPGTRLTVL.